Presented here are 22 T cell receptor beta chains from one specimen sequenced in a study of metastatic and nonmetastatic thyroid tumors. Thyroid surgery was performed in patients who had received no treatment beforehand. TCRdb re-analyzed the PCR reads through MiXCR. The sample holds 20,000 or so clones, roughly 12% seen once. Specimen: blood. Receptors originate from a female donor with papillary thyroid cancer or a benign thyroid nodule (not recorded which). Some clones in this sample may be carry-over from other donors' samples.

Written as DNA, the CDR3 is TGTGCCAGCAGTTACTCGAGGAATCGCCAGGGCGGTTTGACAGATACGCAGTATTTT. It specifies CASSYSRNRQGGLTDTQYF. This chain joins TRBV6-2 or TRBV6-3 and TRBJ2-3, with D possibly matching TRBD1 (5 bases). The CDR3 length is 19 residues. The V end lost 0 bases, the J end lost 3 bases, and 22 bases lay between the germline ends. Germline V CDR1 and CDR2: MNHEY, SVGEGT.

This clone was seen a handful of times. The rearrangement uses TRBV27 and TRBJ2-7; D might be TRBD2 (6 bases). The CDR3 length is 14 residues. Germline V gene lookup returns CDR1 MNHEY and CDR2 SMNVEV (reference sequence). V gave up 6 bases and J gave up 1 base, with 13 bases separating them. The CDR3 region has the DNA TGTGCCAGCAGACCCGCGGGGCTTTCCTACGAGCAGTACTTC. Amino acid sequence: CASRPAGLSYEQYF.

There are a few counts of this clone. The chain has TRBV6-1 and TRBJ2-1; no definite D call. The V and J ends lost 6 bases and 7 bases respectively, with 13 bases between them. Germline assignment: CDR1 MNHNS and CDR2 SASEGT. This CDR3 has 13 residues. The CDR3 loop is CASSAGSVNEQFF. The CDR3 nucleotides are TGTGCCAGCAGCGCCGGGTCGGTAAATGAGCAGTTCTTC.

This clone occurred many times. V and J are TRBV30 and TRBJ2-5; no reliable D call. The CDR3 consists of 14 residues. CDR1 is GTSNPN, CDR2 SVGIG, per germline (reference sequence). The ends were cut back, 2 bases at V and 7 bases at J, with 17 bases in the middle. For the CDR3, the DNA is TGTGCCTGGAGTACCGTAGAGTTGCGAGCGACCCAGTACTTC. It codes for CAWSTVELRATQYF.

In this sample, this clone turned up many times. The chain couples TRBV20-1 to TRBJ1-5; D remains unclear. The length of the CDR3 is 17 residues. Germline V gene lookup returns CDR1 DFQATT and CDR2 SNEGSKA (reference sequence). V was cut by 1 base and J by 0 bases, with 16 bases left in between. This CDR3 reads CSARALDLRYSNQPQHF. In nucleotides, the CDR3 is TGCAGTGCTAGAGCCCTAGACCTACGGTATAGCAATCAGCCCCAGCATTTT.

To note about this clone: A read error is possible here, since a much larger clone lies one base away. The J gene is TRBJ2-3, the V gene TRBV5-1; unclear D gene. CDR3 length: 12 residues. Germline V lookup: CDR1 SGHRS, CDR2 YFSETQ. The CDR3 here is CASNLRSDTQYF. The CDR3 nucleotides are TGCGCCAGCAACTTGCGTTCAGATACGCAGTATTTT. Full variable domain (outside the CDR3, taken from reference TRBV5-1 and TRBJ2-3): KAGVTQTPRYLIKTRGQQVTLSCSPISGHRSVSWYQQTPGQGLQFLFEYFSETQRNKGNFPGRFSGRQFSNSRSEMNVSTLELGDSALYLCASNLRSDTQYFGPGTRLTVL.

This clone has a count of ten or more. The chain couples TRBV9 to TRBJ2-1; D may be TRBD2 (7 bases). The CDR3 is 15 amino acids. Germline V gives CDR1 SGDLS, CDR2 YYNGEE. V was clipped by 0 bases and J by 7 bases, with 14 bases between them. In DNA form, the CDR3 reads TGTGCCAGCAGCGTAGTGGGGGGGCCGGGGAATGAGCAGTTCTTC. Translated: CASSVVGGPGNEQFF.

This clone has a count of ten or more. This rearrangement joins TRBV28 to TRBJ1-5, with D unclear. The CDR3 spans 17 residues. Per germline, CDR1 MDHEN and CDR2 SYDVKM. V dropped 3 bases and J dropped 1 base, with 16 bases sitting between them. CDR3 nucleotide sequence: TGTGCCAGCAGTTTTAGCTTAAGACGACGGAGCAATCAGCCCCAGCATTTT. Protein: CASSFSLRRRSNQPQHF.

In its sample, this clone was seen many times. The CDR3 DNA sequence: TGTGCCAGCAGCTTGGGACTAGTTGGCAATGAGCAGTTCTTC. Its translation is CASSLGLVGNEQFF. The V call is TRBV5-5, the J call TRBJ2-1; D is perhaps TRBD2 (6 bases). The CDR3 covers 14 residues. Deletions cut 0 bases from V and 6 bases from J, with 10 bases between. Per germline, CDR1 SGHKS and CDR2 YYEKEE (reference sequence).

This clone is medium-sized by share. The chain uses TRBV6-1 and TRBJ2-3; 10 bases are shared with TRBD2. This CDR3 spans 14 amino acids. J was trimmed by 4 bases and V by 2 bases; bases with no gene match: 0. Germline-derived CDR1 and CDR2 are MNHNS and SASEGT. The CDR3 protein is CASSELAGADTQYF. DNA for the CDR3: TGTGCCAGCAGTGAACTAGCGGGAGCAGATACGCAGTATTTT.

This clone was recorded many times. The chain uses TRBV7-9 and TRBJ1-4; unclear D gene. Trimming took 1 base from V and 5 from J, leaving 2 bases between them. The CDR3 runs 12 residues. CDR1 is SEHNR, CDR2 FQNEAQ, per germline (reference sequence). The CDR3 nucleotides are TGTGCCAGCAGCTTAGTGAATGAAAAACTGTTTTTT. This encodes CASSLVNEKLFF.

This clone is medium-sized in the sample. The CDR3 DNA reads TGTGCCAGCAGTTTCGCCCATCTTGGGAGGGAGACCCAGTACTTC. Protein: CASSFAHLGRETQYF. The V gene is TRBV12-3 or TRBV12-4, the J gene TRBJ2-5, with a possible D match to TRBD2 (6 bases). With 3 bases removed from V and 5 bases from J, the gap between germline ends came to 16 bases. The CDR3 has 15 residues.

This clone has ten or more counts. The rearrangement uses TRBV14 and TRBJ2-2; no clear D. The CDR3 spans 17 residues. V was shortened by 4 bases and J by 0 bases, with 15 bases between the two germline ends. CDR1 is SGHDN, CDR2 FVKESK, per germline. The CDR3 region is CASSRFTFTANTGELFF. The CDR3 DNA reads as TGTGCCAGCAGCCGCTTCACTTTTACCGCGAACACCGGGGAGCTGTTTTTT.

A word on this clone: A clone one base away is much larger, so this may be a read error. The genes are TRBV5-6 and TRBJ2-1; D perhaps matches TRBD2 (5 bases). V was shortened by 0 bases and J by 9 bases, with 19 bases between the two germline ends. Germline V gives CDR1 SGHDT, CDR2 YYEEEE. This CDR3 has 16 amino acids. Here the CDR3 DNA reads TGTGCCAGCAGCTTGGCCCGGGGTTCTGGGCCGGGTGAGCAGTTCTTC. Translated, it gives CASSLARGSGPGEQFF.

The rearrangement uses TRBV7-2 and TRBJ2-1; 13 bases are shared with TRBD2. Germline values: CDR1 SGHTA, CDR2 FQGNSA. The CDR3 runs to 13 residues. Germline trimming cut 5 bases from V and 10 bases from J; bases unmatched to any gene: 2. CDR3 nucleotides: TGTGCCAGCAGCAAGACTAGCGGGAGGGAGCAGTTCTTC. This translates into CASSKTSGREQFF.

This clone has ten or more counts. V gene TRBV14 combines with J gene TRBJ2-7; D possibly corresponds to TRBD2 (7 bases). The germline V gene has CDR1 SGHDN and CDR2 FVKESK. V was clipped by 4 bases and J by 4 bases, with 14 bases between them. CDR3 length: 14 residues. The CDR3 DNA reads as TGTGCCAGCAGCCCTGGGCGGGGGCGGTACGAGCAGTACTTC. Its protein product is CASSPGRGRYEQYF.

To note about this clone: Just one base apart from a much larger clone, this may be a read error. The same CDR3 can be traced to other DNA sequences in this sample. The chain recombines TRBV29-1 with TRBJ2-3, with D possibly TRBD2 on 6 matching bases. The V end lost 7 bases, the J end lost 5 bases, and 16 bases lay between the germline ends. The CDR3 runs 13 residues. Germline V CDR1 and CDR2: SQVTM, ANQGSEA. The CDR3 region is CSGGRGTGDTQYF. CDR3 nucleotides: TGCAGCGGGGGTCGGGGGACCGGAGATACGCAGTATTTT.

This clone has at least ten counts. The chain has TRBV20-1 and TRBJ1-2; 9 nucleotides match TRBD1. This CDR3 comprises 14 residues. Germline V gives CDR1 DFQATT, CDR2 SNEGSKA (reference sequence). The J segment lost 4 bases and the V segment lost 6 bases, leaving 9 bases of the junction unmatched. The CDR3 DNA reads TGCAGTGCCCTGCCCGGGACAGGGACCTATGGCTACACCTTC. Translating it yields CSALPGTGTYGYTF.

This clone was recorded many times. The gene calls are TRBV12-3 or TRBV12-4 and TRBJ1-5; 9 bases map to TRBD1. The CDR3 has 17 amino acids. Germline trimming cut 5 bases from V and 0 bases from J; bases unmatched to any gene: 8. This CDR3 reads CASSRKGQGISNQPQHF. In nucleotides, the CDR3 is TGTGCCAGCAGTCGAAAGGGACAGGGAATTAGCAATCAGCCCCAGCATTTT.

This clone was seen a few times. The germline gene is not matched at one end of the junction; a read error may be the cause. Within the sample, other DNA sequences also encode this same CDR3. This rearrangement joins TRBV28 to TRBJ2-6; D gene ambiguous. Germline loops: CDR1 MDHEN, CDR2 SYDVKM. The CDR3 has 15 amino acids. CDR3 in DNA: TGTGCAAGCAGTCCGCTACTCTCTGGGGCCAACGTCCTGACTTTC. Translation: CASSPLLSGANVLTF.

In its sample, this clone was seen many times. The V call is TRBV10-2, the J call TRBJ2-3; no definite D call. Trimming took off 6 bases at V and 8 bases at J, with 9 bases between the two ends. CDR3 length: 11 amino acids. Germline assignment: CDR1 WSHSY and CDR2 SAAADI. The CDR3 DNA reads as TGCGCCAGCAGCCCGACCGGTACGCAGTATTTT. Translating it yields CASSPTGTQYF.

This clone was observed many times. This chain joins TRBV4-3 and TRBJ2-2; 9 bases are shared with TRBD1. The CDR3 spans 17 residues. The germline gives CDR1 LGHNA, CDR2 YSLEER. V shed 3 bases, J shed 1 base, and the junction held 6 bases outside the gene matches. CDR3 region: CASSQGGDRVNTGELFF. The DNA of the CDR3 is TGCGCCAGCAGCCAGGGAGGGGACAGGGTGAACACCGGGGAGCTGTTTTTT.